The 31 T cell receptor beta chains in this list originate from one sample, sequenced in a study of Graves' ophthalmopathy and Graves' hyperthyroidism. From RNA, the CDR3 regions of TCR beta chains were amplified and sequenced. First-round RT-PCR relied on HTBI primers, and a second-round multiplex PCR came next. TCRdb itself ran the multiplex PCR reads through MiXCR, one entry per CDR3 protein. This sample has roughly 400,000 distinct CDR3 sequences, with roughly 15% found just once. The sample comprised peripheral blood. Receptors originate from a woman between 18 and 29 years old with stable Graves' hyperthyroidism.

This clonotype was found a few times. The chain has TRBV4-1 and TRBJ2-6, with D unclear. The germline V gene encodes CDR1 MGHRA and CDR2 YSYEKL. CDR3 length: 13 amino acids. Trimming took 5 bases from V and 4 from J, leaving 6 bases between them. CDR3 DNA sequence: TGCGCCAGCAGCTGGGCCGGGGCCAACGTCCTGACTTTC. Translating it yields CASSWAGANVLTF.

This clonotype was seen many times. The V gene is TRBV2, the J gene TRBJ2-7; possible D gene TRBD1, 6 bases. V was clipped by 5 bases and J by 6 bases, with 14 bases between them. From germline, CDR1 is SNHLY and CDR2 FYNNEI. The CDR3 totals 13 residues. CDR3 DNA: TGTGCCAGCAGTCAAAATACAGGGACCGAGCAGTACTTC. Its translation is CASSQNTGTEQYF. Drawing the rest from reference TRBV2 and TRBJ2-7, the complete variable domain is EPEVTQTPSHQVTQMGQEVILRCVPISNHLYFYWYRQILGQKVEFLVSFYNNEISEKSEIFDDQFSVERPDGSNFTLKIRSTKLEDSAMYFCASSQNTGTEQYFGPGTRLTVT.

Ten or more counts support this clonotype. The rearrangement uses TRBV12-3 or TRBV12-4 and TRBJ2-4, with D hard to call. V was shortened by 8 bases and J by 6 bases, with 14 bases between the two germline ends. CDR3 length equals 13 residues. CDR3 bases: TGTGCCAGCGCTGTTAGCTCGGCAAACATTCAGTACTTC. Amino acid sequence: CASAVSSANIQYF.

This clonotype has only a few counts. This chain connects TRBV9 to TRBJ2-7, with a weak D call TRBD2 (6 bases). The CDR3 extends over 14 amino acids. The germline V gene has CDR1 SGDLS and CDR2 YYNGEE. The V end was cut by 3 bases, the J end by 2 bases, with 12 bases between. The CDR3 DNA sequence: TGTGCCAGCAGCGCGGGACTGGGAACCTACGAGCAGTACTTC. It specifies CASSAGLGTYEQYF.

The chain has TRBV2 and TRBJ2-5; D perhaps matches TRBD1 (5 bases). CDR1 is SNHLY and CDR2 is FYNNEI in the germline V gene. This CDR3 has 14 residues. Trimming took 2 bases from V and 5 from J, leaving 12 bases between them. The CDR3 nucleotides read TGTGCCAGCAGTGAATTGGCAGGGCAGGAGACCCAGTACTTC. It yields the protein CASSELAGQETQYF.

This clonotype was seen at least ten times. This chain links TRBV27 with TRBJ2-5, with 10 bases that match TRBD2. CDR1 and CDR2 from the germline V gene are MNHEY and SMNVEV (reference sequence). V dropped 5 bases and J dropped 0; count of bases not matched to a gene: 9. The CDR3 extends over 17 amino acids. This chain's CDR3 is CASSPLSLAGNQETQYF. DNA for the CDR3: TGTGCCAGCAGTCCGCTATCACTAGCGGGGAACCAAGAGACCCAGTACTTC.

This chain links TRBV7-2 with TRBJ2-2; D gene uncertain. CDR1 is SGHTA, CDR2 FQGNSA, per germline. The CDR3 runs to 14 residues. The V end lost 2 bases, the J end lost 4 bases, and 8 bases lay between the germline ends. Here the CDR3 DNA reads TGTGCCAGCAGCTTACAGCGAGGCACCGGGGAGCTGTTTTTT. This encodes CASSLQRGTGELFF.

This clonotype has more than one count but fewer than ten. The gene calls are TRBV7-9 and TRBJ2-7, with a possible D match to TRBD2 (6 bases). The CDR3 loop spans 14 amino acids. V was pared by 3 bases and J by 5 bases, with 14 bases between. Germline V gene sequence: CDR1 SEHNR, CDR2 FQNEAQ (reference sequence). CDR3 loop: CASSLAAGGNEQYF. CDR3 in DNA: TGTGCCAGCAGCTTGGCGGCAGGCGGGAACGAGCAGTACTTC.

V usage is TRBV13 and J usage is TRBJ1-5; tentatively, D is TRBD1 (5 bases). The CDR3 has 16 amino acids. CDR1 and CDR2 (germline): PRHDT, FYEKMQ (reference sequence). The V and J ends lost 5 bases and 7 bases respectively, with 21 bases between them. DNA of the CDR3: TGTGCCAGCAGCACCGAGGGGCTGCGGGGAGAGCAGCCCCAGCATTTT. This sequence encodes CASSTEGLRGEQPQHF.

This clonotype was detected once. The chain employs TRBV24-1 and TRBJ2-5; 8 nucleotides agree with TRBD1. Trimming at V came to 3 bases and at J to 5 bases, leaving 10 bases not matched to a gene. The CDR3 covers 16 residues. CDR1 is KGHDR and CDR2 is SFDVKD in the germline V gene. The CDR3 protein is CATSDGGQGTIETQYF. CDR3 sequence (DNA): TGTGCCACCAGTGATGGCGGACAGGGCACCATCGAGACCCAGTACTTC.

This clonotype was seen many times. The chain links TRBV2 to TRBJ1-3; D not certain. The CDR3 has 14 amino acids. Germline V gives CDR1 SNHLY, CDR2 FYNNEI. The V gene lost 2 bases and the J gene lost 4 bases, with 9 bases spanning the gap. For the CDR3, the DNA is TGTGCCAGCAGTGAATCTACAGCCGGAAACACCATATATTTT. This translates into CASSESTAGNTIYF.

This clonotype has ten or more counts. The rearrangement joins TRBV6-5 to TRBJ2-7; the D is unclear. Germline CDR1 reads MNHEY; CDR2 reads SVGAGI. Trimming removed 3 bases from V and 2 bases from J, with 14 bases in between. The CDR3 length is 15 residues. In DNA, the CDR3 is TGTGCCAGCAGTTATGGGCCGGCGACCCCCTACGAGCAGTACTTC. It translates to CASSYGPATPYEQYF.

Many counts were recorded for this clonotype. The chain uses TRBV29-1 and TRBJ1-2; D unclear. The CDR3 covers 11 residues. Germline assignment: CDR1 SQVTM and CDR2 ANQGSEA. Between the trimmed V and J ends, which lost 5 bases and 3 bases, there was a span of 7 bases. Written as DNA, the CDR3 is TGCAGCGTTCTAGAGGACTATGGCTACACCTTC. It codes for CSVLEDYGYTF.

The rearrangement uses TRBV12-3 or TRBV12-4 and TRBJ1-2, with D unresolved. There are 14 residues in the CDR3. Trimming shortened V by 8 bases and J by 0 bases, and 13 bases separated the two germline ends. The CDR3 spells CASGLKRANYGYTF. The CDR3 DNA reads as TGTGCCAGCGGGTTAAAGAGAGCTAACTATGGCTACACCTTC.

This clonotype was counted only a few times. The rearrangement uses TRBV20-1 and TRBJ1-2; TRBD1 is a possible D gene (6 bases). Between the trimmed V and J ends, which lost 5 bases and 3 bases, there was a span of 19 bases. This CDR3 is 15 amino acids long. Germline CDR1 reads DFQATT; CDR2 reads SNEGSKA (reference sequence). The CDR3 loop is CSAFVRGGPDYGYTF. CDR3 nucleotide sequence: TGCAGTGCTTTTGTTAGAGGGGGTCCGGACTATGGCTACACCTTC.

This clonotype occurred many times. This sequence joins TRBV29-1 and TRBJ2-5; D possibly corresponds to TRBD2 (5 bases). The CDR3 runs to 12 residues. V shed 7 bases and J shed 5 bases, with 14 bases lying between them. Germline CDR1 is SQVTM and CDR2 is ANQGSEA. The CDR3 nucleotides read TGCAGCGGAGGGATGAGAGGCGAGACCCAGTACTTC. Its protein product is CSGGMRGETQYF.

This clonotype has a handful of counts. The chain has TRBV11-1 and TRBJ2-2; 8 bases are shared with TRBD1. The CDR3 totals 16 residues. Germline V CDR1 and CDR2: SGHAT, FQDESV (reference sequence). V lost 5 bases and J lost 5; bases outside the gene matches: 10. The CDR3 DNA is TGTGCCAGCAGCCCTTGGACAGGGCAGGGAACCGGGGAGCTGTTTTTT. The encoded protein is CASSPWTGQGTGELFF.

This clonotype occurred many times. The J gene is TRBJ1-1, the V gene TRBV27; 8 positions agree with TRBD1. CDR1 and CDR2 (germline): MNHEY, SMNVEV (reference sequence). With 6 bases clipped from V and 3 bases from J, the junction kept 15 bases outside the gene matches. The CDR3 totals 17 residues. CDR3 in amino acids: CASSPETGGLRYTEAFF. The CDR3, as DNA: TGTGCCAGCAGCCCTGAAACAGGGGGACTGAGGTACACTGAAGCTTTCTTT.

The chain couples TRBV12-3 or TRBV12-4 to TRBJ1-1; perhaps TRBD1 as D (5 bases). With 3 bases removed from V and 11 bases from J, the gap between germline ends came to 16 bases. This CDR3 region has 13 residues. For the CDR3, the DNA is TGTGCCAGCAGTTTCGAAGAAGACAGAGCGGCTTTCTTT. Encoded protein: CASSFEEDRAAFF.

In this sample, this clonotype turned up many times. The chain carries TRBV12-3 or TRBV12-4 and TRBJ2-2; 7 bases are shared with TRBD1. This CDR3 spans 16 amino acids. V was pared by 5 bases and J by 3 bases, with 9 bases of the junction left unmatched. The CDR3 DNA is TGTGCCAGCAGTCACACGACAGGGCGGGACACCGGGGAGCTGTTTTTT. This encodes CASSHTTGRDTGELFF.

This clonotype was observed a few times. The CDR3 sequence is CASSPFTTTGELFF. The CDR3 DNA reads as TGTGCCAGCTCCCCCTTCACTACCACCGGGGAGCTGTTTTTT. The chain employs TRBV18 and TRBJ2-2; D is unclear. Trimming left V 6 bases short and J 4 bases short, with 12 bases between. CDR1 and CDR2 from the germline V gene are KGHSH and LQKENI. CDR3 length: 14 residues.

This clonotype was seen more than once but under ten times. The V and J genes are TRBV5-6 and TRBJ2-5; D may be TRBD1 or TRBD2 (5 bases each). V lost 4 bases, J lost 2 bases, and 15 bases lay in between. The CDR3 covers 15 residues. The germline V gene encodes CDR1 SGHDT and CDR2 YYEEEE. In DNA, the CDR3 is TGTGCCAGCAGCCGGGGCGTCAGAGAACAAGAGACCCAGTACTTC. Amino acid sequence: CASSRGVREQETQYF.

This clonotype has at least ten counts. CDR3 amino acids: CASSYAGGNTEAFF. CDR3 DNA: TGTGCCAGCAGTTACGCCGGGGGGAACACTGAAGCTTTCTTT. This sequence joins TRBV6-2 or TRBV6-3 and TRBJ1-1; D is perhaps TRBD1 (5 bases). Trimming took 2 bases from V and 1 from J, leaving 8 bases between them. This CDR3 region has 14 residues. Per germline, CDR1 MNHEY and CDR2 SVGEGT.

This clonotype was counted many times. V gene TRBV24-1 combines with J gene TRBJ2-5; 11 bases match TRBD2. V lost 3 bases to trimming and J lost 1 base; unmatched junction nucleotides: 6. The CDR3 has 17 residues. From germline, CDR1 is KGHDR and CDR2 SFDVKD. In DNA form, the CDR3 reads TGTGCCACCAGTGATGCGACTAGCGGGACACTCCAAGAGACCCAGTACTTC. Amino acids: CATSDATSGTLQETQYF.

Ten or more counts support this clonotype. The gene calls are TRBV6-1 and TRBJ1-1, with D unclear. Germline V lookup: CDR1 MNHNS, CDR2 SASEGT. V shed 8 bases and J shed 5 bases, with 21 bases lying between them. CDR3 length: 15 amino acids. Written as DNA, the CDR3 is TGTGCCAGCCGATCTGTGGCCGAGGAGGTAACTGAAGCTTTCTTT. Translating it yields CASRSVAEEVTEAFF.

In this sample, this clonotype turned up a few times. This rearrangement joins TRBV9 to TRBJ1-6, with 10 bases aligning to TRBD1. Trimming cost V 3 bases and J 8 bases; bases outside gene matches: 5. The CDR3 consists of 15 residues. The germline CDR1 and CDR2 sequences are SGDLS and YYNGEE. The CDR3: CASSAGTGADSPLHF. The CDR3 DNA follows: TGTGCCAGCAGCGCAGGGACAGGGGCGGATTCACCCCTCCACTTT. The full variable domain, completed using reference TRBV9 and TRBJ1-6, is DSGVTQTPKHLITATGQRVTLRCSPRSGDLSVYWYQQSLDQGLQFLIQYYNGEERAKGNILERFSAQQFPDLHSELNLSSLELGDSALYFCASSAGTGADSPLHFGNGTRLTVT.

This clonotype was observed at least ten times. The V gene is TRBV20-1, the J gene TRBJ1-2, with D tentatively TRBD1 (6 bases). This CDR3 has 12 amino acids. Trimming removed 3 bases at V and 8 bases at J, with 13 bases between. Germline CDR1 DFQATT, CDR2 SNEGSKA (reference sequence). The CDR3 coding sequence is TGCAGTGCTAGGAGGGGGTCCTGGGGCTACACCTTC. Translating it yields CSARRGSWGYTF.

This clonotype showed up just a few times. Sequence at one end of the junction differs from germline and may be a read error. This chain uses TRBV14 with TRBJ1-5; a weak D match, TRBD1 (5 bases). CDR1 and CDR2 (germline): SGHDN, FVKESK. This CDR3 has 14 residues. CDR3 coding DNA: TGTGTCAGCAGCCACGGGGGAGGCAATCAGCCCCAGCATTTT. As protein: CVSSHGGGNQPQHF.

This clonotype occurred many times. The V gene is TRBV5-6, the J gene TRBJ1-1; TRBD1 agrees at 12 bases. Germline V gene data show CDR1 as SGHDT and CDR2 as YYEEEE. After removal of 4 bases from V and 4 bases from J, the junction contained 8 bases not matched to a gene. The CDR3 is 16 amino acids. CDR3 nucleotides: TGTGCCAGCAGCCTCGGGGACAGGGGGCTTGGCACTGAAGCTTTCTTT. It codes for CASSLGDRGLGTEAFF.

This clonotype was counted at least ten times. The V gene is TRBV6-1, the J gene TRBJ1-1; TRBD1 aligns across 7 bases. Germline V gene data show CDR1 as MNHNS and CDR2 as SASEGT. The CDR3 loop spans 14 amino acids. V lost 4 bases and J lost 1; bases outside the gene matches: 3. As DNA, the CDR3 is TGTGCCAGCAGTGCCCGGGACAGGAACACTGAAGCTTTCTTT. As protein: CASSARDRNTEAFF.

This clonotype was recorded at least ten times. The CDR3 loop is CASSLRQGANYGYTF. CDR3 DNA sequence: TGTGCCAGCAGCCTAAGACAGGGGGCAAACTATGGCTACACCTTC. The chain combines TRBV7-2 with TRBJ1-2; 10 nucleotides match TRBD1. This CDR3 is 15 amino acids long. Trimming took 5 bases from V and 2 from J; bases not matched to a gene: 5. Germline lookup yields CDR1 SGHTA and CDR2 FQGNSA.